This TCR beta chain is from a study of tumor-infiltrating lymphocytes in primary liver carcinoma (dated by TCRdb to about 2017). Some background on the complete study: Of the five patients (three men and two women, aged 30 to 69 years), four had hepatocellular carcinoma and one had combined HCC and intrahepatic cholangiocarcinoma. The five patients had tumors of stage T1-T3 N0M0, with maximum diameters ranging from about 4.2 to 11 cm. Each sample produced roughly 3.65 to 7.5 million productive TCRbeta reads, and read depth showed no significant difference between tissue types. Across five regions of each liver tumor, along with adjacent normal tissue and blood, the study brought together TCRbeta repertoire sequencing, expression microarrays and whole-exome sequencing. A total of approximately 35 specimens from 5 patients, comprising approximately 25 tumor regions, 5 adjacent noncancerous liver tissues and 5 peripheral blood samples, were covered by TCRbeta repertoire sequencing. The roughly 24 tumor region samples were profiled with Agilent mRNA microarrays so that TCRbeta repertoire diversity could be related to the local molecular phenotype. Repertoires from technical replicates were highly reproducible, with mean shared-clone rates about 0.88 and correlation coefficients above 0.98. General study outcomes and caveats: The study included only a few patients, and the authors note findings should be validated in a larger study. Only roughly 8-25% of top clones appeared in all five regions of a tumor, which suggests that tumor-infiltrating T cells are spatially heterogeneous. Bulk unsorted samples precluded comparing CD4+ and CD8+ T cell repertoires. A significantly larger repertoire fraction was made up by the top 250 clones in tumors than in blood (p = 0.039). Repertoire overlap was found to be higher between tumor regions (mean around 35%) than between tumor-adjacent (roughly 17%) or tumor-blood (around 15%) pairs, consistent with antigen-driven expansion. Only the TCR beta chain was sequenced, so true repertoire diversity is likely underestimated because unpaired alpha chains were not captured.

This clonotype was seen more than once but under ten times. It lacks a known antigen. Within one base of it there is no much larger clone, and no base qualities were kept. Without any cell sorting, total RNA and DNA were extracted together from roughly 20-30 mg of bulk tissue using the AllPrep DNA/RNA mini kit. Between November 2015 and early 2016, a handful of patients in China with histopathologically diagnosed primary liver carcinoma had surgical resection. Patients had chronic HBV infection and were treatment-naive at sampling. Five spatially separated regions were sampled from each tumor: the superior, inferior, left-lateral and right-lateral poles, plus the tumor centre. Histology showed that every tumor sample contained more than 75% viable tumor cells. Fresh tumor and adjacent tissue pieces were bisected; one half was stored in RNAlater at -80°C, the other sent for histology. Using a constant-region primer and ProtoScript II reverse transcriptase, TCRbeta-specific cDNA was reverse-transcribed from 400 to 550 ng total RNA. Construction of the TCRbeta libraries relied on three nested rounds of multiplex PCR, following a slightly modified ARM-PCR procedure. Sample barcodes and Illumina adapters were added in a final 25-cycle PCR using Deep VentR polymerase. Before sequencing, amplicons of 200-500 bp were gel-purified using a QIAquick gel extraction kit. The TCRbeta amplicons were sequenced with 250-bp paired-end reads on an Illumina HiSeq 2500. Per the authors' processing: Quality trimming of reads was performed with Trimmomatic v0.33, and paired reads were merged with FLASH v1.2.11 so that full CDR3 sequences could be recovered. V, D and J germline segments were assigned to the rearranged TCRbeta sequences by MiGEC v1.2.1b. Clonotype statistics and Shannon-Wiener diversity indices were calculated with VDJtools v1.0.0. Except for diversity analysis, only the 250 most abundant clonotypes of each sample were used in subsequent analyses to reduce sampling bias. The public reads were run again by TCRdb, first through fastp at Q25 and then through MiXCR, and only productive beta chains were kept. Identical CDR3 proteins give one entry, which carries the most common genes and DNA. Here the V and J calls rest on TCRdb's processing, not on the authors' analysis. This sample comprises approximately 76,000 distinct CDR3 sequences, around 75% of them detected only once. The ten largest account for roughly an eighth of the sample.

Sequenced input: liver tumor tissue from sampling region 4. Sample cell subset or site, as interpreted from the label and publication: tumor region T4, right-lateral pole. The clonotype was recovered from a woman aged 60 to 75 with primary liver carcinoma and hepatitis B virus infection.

The CDR3 region has the sequence CSVRDTYEQYF. The DNA sequence is as follows: TGCAGCGTACGGGACACCTACGAGCAGTACTTC. The chain uses TRBV29-1 and TRBJ2-7, with a tentative D gene TRBD1 over 6 matching bases. Deletion took 6 bases off V and 2 bases off J, with a span of 8 bases between the germline ends. CDR1 and CDR2 are drawn from the germline V gene: SQVTM, ANQGSEA. Reading from cysteine to phenylalanine, the CDR3 counts 11 amino acids. Only the CDR3 region is kept as DNA, spanning 33 bases read in frame from base 1.